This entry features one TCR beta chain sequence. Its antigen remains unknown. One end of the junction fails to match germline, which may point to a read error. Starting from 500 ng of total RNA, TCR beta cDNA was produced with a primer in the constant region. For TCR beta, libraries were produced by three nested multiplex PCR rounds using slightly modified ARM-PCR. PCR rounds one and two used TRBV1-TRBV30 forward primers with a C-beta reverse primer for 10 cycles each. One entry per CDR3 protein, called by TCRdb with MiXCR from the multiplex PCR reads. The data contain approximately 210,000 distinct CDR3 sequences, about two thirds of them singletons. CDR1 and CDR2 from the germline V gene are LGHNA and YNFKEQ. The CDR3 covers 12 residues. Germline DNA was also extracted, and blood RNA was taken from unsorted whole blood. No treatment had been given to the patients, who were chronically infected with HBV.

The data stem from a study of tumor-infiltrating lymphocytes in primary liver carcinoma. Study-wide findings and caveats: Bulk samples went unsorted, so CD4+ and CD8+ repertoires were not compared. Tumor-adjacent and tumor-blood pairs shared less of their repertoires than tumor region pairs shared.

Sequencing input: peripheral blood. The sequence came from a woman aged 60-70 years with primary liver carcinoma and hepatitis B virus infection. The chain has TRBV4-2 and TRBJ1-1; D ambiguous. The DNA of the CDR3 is TGTGCCAACAGCCAAGATTCTCGGGAAGCTTTCTTT. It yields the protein CANSQDSREAFF.